This T cell receptor (beta chain) was observed in a study of response to subunit inactivated influenza vaccine. Notes on this clonotype: The antigen is undetermined.

Germline CDR1 and CDR2: MNHEY and SVGAGI. V lost 0 bases to trimming and J lost 7 bases; unmatched junction nucleotides: 7. This CDR3 region has 16 residues. One entry per CDR3 protein, called by TCRdb with MiXCR from the RT-PCR reads. The table includes about 300,000 distinct CDR3 sequences, about 20% detected once. Study-wide points: There was a suggestion from the authors that each seasonal influenza vaccination recruits few new T cells.

This chain links TRBV6-5 with TRBJ2-1, with 9 bases that match TRBD2. The sequencing here drew on PBMCs from blood, taken about 19 months after vaccination. The sequence came from a man in his fifties or sixties who received an inactivated influenza vaccine. The CDR3 DNA follows: TGTGCCAGCAGTTACTCGCTAGCGGGGTCTGAAAATGAGCAGTTCTTC. As protein: CASSYSLAGSENEQFF.